The 23 T cell receptor beta chains in this list originate from one sample, sequenced in a study of blood T cell repertoires in COVID-19. Some clones are missing from TCRdb's copy, which holds only in-frame ones; the method was immunoSEQ multiplex PCR. Here the sample spans roughly 170,000 clones, around four fifths being singletons. Sequenced: PBMCs or T cells enriched from blood (not recorded which). The receptor source for this set is a woman between 50 and 59 years old who had recovered from COVID-19.

The chain has TRBV19 and TRBJ1-2; D uncertain. Germline assignment: CDR1 LNHDA and CDR2 SQIVND (reference sequence). Trimming removed 5 bases from V and 3 bases from J, with 16 bases in between. The CDR3 contains 15 residues. The CDR3 loop is CASSERLGHDYGYTF. The CDR3 DNA sequence: TGTGCCAGTAGTGAACGGTTGGGCCACGACTATGGCTACACCTTC. Filled out from reference TRBV19 and TRBJ1-2, the complete variable domain reads DGGITQSPKYLFRKEGQNVTLSCEQNLNHDAMYWYRQDPGQGLRLIYYSQIVNDFQKGDIAEGYSVSREKKESFPLTVTSAQKNPTAFYLCASSERLGHDYGYTFGSGTRLTVV.

The rearrangement links TRBV7-8 to TRBJ2-1; the match to TRBD1 covers 7 bases. The V and J ends lost 3 bases and 4 bases, in that order; junction bases with no gene match: 12. Germline CDR1 is SGHVS and CDR2 is FQNEAQ. The CDR3 is 17 residues long. Written as DNA, the CDR3 is TGTGCCAGCAGCTTGGGTGGGGCAGGGGGAGTTTACAATGAGCAGTTCTTC. Translation: CASSLGGAGGVYNEQFF. The whole variable domain, remainder taken from reference TRBV7-8 and TRBJ2-1, is GAGVSQSPRYKVAKRGQDVALRCDPISGHVSLFWYQQALGQGPEFLTYFQNEAQLDKSGLPSDRFFAERPEGSVSTLKIQRTQQEDSAVYLCASSLGGAGGVYNEQFFGPGTRLTVL.

This clone appeared once. This chain uses TRBV3-1 (or the pseudogene TRBV3-2) with TRBJ2-7; TRBD1 matches at 8 bases. V shed 3 bases, J shed 3 bases, and the junction held 1 base outside the gene matches. The CDR3 extends over 13 amino acids. Germline values: CDR1 LGHDT, CDR2 YNNKEL (reference sequence). The CDR3 is CASSHDRGYEQYV. The CDR3 DNA follows: TGTGCCAGCAGCCATGACAGGGGCTACGAGCAGTACGTC.

This clone was detected only once. This chain joins TRBV2 and TRBJ1-2, with 8 positions matching TRBD1. The CDR3 runs 14 residues. The germline V gene has CDR1 SNHLY and CDR2 FYNNEI. V lost 8 bases, J lost 13 bases, and 18 bases stayed unmatched. The CDR3: CASGAKGQGEISTF. CDR3 nucleotides: TGTGCCAGCGGGGCAAAAGGACAGGGAGAGATTTCCACCTTC. The variable domain in full, completed from reference TRBV2 and TRBJ1-2, reads EPEVTQTPSHQVTQMGQEVILRCVPISNHLYFYWYRQILGQKVEFLVSFYNNEISEKSEIFDDQFSVERPDGSNFTLKIRSTKLEDSAMYFCASGAKGQGEISTFGSGTRLTVV.

The V call is TRBV7-2, the J call TRBJ2-3, with 8 bases lining up with TRBD2. V lost 6 bases, J lost 5 bases, and 7 bases stayed unmatched. Looked up from germline, CDR1 is SGHTA and CDR2 is FQGNSA. The CDR3 is made up of 14 amino acids. CDR3 sequence (DNA): TGTGCCAGCAGGAAGGGACTAGTCGGAGATACGCAGTATTTT. It translates to CASRKGLVGDTQYF. The full variable domain, rest sourced from reference TRBV7-2 and TRBJ2-3, is GAGVSQSPSNKVTEKGKDVELRCDPISGHTALYWYRQSLGQGLEFLIYFQGNSAPDKSGLPSDRFSAERTGGSVSTLTIQRTQQEDSAVYLCASRKGLVGDTQYFGPGTRLTVL.

This rearrangement joins TRBV19 to TRBJ1-1; maybe TRBD1 (6 bases). CDR3 length equals 15 residues. The ends were cut back, 3 bases at V and 3 bases at J, with 14 bases in the middle. The germline CDR1 and CDR2 sequences are LNHDA and SQIVND (reference sequence). CDR3: CASSIRPGQYTEAFF. The CDR3 DNA reads as TGTGCCAGTAGTATTAGGCCGGGACAATACACTGAAGCTTTCTTT.

This clone came up a few times. The V call is TRBV7-9, the J call TRBJ1-2; 9 bases fit TRBD1. There are 16 residues in the CDR3. The germline V gene encodes CDR1 SEHNR and CDR2 FQNEAQ (reference sequence). Losses at the gene ends were 5 bases for V and 7 bases for J; bases not matched to a gene: 14. CDR3 loop: CASSPTQDRGISGYTF. In DNA, the CDR3 is TGTGCCAGCAGCCCAACCCAGGACAGGGGAATTTCTGGCTACACCTTC.

This chain uses TRBV11-2 with TRBJ2-3, with 7 bases matching TRBD2. The junction had 12 bases not matched to a gene; V was cut back by 5 bases and J by 4 bases. This CDR3 is built from 16 residues. The germline gives CDR1 SGHAT, CDR2 FQNNGV. CDR3 sequence reads: CASSPTHSGWADTQYF. CDR3 DNA: TGTGCCAGCAGCCCGACCCATAGCGGGTGGGCAGATACGCAGTATTTT. Drawing the rest from reference TRBV11-2 and TRBJ2-3, the complete variable domain is EAGVAQSPRYKIIEKRQSVAFWCNPISGHATLYWYQQILGQGPKLLIQFQNNGVVDDSQLPKDRFSAERLKGVDSTLKIQPAKLEDSAVYLCASSPTHSGWADTQYFGPGTRLTVL.

V is TRBV7-2 and J is TRBJ1-1; D gene ambiguous. The ends were cut back, 1 base at V and 5 bases at J, with 5 bases in the middle. Germline lookup yields CDR1 SGHTA and CDR2 FQGNSA. The CDR3 totals 12 residues. CDR3 nucleotide sequence: TGTGCCAGCAGCTTAGTGAGGACTGAAGCTTTCTTT. The encoded protein is CASSLVRTEAFF.

The chain joins TRBV7-2 to TRBJ2-3; 9 positions agree with TRBD2. V was pared by 0 bases and J by 2 bases, with 6 bases of the junction left unmatched. From germline, CDR1 is SGHTA and CDR2 FQGNSA. This CDR3 is built from 17 residues. The chain's CDR3 is CASSLALTSGHTDTQYF. The CDR3 DNA is TGTGCCAGCAGCTTAGCCCTAACTAGCGGGCACACAGATACGCAGTATTTT.

The rearrangement joins TRBV30 to TRBJ2-5; 8 positions agree with TRBD1. The CDR3 is made up of 14 amino acids. CDR1 and CDR2 (germline): GTSNPN, SVGIG (reference sequence). V lost 2 bases, J lost 6 bases, and 8 bases stayed unmatched. The CDR3 DNA follows: TGTGCCTGGAGTCTCGGGACAGGAGTGAAGACCCAGTACTTC. It codes for CAWSLGTGVKTQYF.

The genes are TRBV6-5 and TRBJ2-7, with 7 bases lining up with TRBD2. The CDR3 covers 14 residues. Germline V gene data show CDR1 as MNHEY and CDR2 as SVGAGI. Losses at the gene ends were 5 bases for V and 2 bases for J; bases not matched to a gene: 6. The CDR3 spells CASSPRSGPYEQYV. The CDR3 DNA reads as TGTGCCAGCAGTCCCCGTAGCGGGCCCTACGAGCAGTACGTC.

The chain combines TRBV21-1 with TRBJ2-7; no DNA check was done on the table's D call, TRBD2. TRBV21-1 is recorded as a pseudogene. The CDR3 extends over 16 amino acids. CDR3: CASSKVREGESYEQYV. The CDR3 DNA follows: TGTGCCAGCAGCAAAGTCCGGGAGGGTGAGTCCTACGAGCAGTACGTC.

V is TRBV7-2 and J is TRBJ2-4, with D possibly matching TRBD1 (6 bases). Trimming left V 5 bases short and J 6 bases short, with 17 bases between. CDR1 SGHTA and CDR2 FQGNSA come from the germline V gene. The CDR3 totals 15 residues. The CDR3 DNA reads as TGTGCCAGCAGCCATACGACAGGTTGGGGAAACATTCAGTACTTC. It codes for CASSHTTGWGNIQYF.

This chain links TRBV28 with TRBJ2-5, with D maybe TRBD2 (5 bases). V dropped 2 bases and J dropped 1 base, with 14 bases sitting between them. From germline, CDR1 is MDHEN and CDR2 SYDVKM. There are 16 residues in the CDR3. This CDR3 is CASSLEGFGVQETQYF. The CDR3 DNA follows: TGTGCCAGCAGTTTAGAGGGTTTTGGAGTCCAAGAGACCCAGTACTTC.

This clone came up once. The chain links TRBV6-5 to TRBJ2-7; 8 nucleotides match TRBD2. Germline CDR1 MNHEY, CDR2 SVGAGI. The J segment lost 3 bases and the V segment lost 6 bases, leaving 10 bases of the junction unmatched. The CDR3 has 15 amino acids. The CDR3 here is CASRLRAGDFYEQYV. The CDR3 DNA reads as TGTGCCAGCAGACTAAGAGCGGGAGACTTCTACGAGCAGTACGTC.

This clone was observed a handful of times. The V and J genes are TRBV20-1 and TRBJ1-5, with no clear D. The CDR3 totals 12 residues. Looked up from germline, CDR1 is DFQATT and CDR2 is SNEGSKA (reference sequence). Trimming removed 3 bases at V and 4 bases at J, with 7 bases between. In nucleotides, the CDR3 is TGCAGTGCTAGTGAGTCGAATCAGCCCCAGCATTTT. Translating gives CSASESNQPQHF.

The V gene is TRBV7-2, the J gene TRBJ2-5, with 9 bases lining up with TRBD1. Germline loops: CDR1 SGHTA, CDR2 FQGNSA. The CDR3 is 14 amino acids. J lost 5 bases, V lost 5 bases, and 6 bases had no gene match. The CDR3 here is CASSGQGTGETQYF. The CDR3 bases are TGTGCCAGCAGCGGACAGGGGACCGGCGAGACCCAGTACTTC.

The V gene is TRBV27, the J gene TRBJ1-1; 10 bases map to TRBD1. The CDR3 has 16 amino acids. Germline V lookup: CDR1 MNHEY, CDR2 SMNVEV (reference sequence). V dropped 1 base and J dropped 4; count of bases not matched to a gene: 6. The CDR3 DNA reads TGTGCCAGCAGTTTATGGACCGGACAGGGGGTCACTGAAGCTTTCTTT. Encoded protein: CASSLWTGQGVTEAFF.

The chain recombines TRBV27 with TRBJ1-2; 8 nucleotides align to TRBD1. V lost 8 bases, J lost 3 bases, and 11 bases stayed unmatched. Germline V gene sequence: CDR1 MNHEY, CDR2 SMNVEV (reference sequence). The CDR3 has 15 amino acids. CDR3 sequence: CASWSGGRGDYGYTF. CDR3 nucleotide sequence: TGTGCCAGCTGGTCAGGGGGCAGAGGAGACTATGGCTACACCTTC.

This clone was counted once. The chain recombines TRBV19 with TRBJ1-2; D may be TRBD1 (6 bases). V lost 9 bases to trimming and J lost 4 bases, with 12 bases between them. The CDR3 runs 12 residues. Looked up from germline, CDR1 is LNHDA and CDR2 is SQIVND (reference sequence). The CDR3 region is CASTTGSYGYTF. The CDR3 nucleotides are TGTGCCAGCACTACAGGGTCCTATGGCTACACCTTC.

J is TRBJ2-7 and V is TRBV28, with D perhaps matching TRBD2 (5 bases). In germline, CDR1 is MDHEN, CDR2 SYDVKM. Trimming took 1 base from V and 6 from J, leaving 16 bases between them. CDR3 length: 15 residues. CDR3 coding DNA: TGTGCCAGCAGTTTATCGACTCGGGGATCTAGCGAGCAGTACGTC. It is translated as CASSLSTRGSSEQYV.

This rearrangement joins TRBV18 to TRBJ1-2; D is perhaps TRBD1 (5 bases). The V gene's germline CDR1 is KGHSH and CDR2 LQKENI. With 3 bases removed from V and 3 bases from J, the gap between germline ends came to 17 bases. The CDR3 is made up of 16 amino acids. The CDR3 loop reads CASSPLTALGDYGYTF. CDR3 DNA: TGTGCCAGCTCACCCCTGACAGCACTTGGCGACTATGGCTACACCTTC. Filled out from reference TRBV18 and TRBJ1-2, the complete variable domain reads NAGVMQNPRHLVRRRGQEARLRCSPMKGHSHVYWYRQLPEEGLKFMVYLQKENIIDESGMPKERFSAEFPKEGPSILRIQQVVRGDSAAYFCASSPLTALGDYGYTFGSGTRLTVV.